Listed below are T cell receptor beta chains from one sample, sequenced in a study of T cell changes during pregnancy in multiple sclerosis. Clones were sequenced by immunoSEQ multiplex PCR, and TCRdb holds only the in-frame ones, with some missing. This repertoire shows 49,000 or so clones, roughly nine tenths found once; its top ten account for around 0.4%. Specimen: CD4+ T cells from peripheral blood mononuclear cells, collected in the second trimester of pregnancy. The receptors here all came from a female donor in good health, enrolled as a control in a pregnancy study. The conserved cysteine and the conserved F or W are not part of the CDR3 here. A D gene is named only where the DNA matches it firmly.

TRBJ1-2 | NA | TRBV11-3 | ASSKDSTYGYT
TRBJ2-1 | TRBD1 | TRBV27 | ASSSLDRGSQF
TRBJ1-5 | NA | TRBV30 | AWSAPDRNSQPQH
TRBJ1-1 | NA | TRBV5-4 | ASSLALTAEAF
TRBJ1-4 | NA | TRBV7-9 | ASSATGEKLF
TRBJ1-3 | NA | TRBV5-6 | ASSYRGSSGNTIY
TRBJ2-5 | TRBD1 | TRBV6-5 | ASSYRGRQTQY
TRBJ1-1 | NA | TRBV18 | ASSLGDGEAF
TRBJ2-1 | TRBD2 | TRBV5-1 | ASTYGTSGDNEQF
TRBJ2-7 | TRBD2 | TRBV7-2 | ASSPGLAIIKQY
TRBJ1-2 | NA | TRBV29-1 | SVEEGRQGRAYGYT
TRBJ2-5 | TRBD1 | TRBV7-2 | ASSLLTGTGGGKASAQY
TRBJ1-1 | NA | TRBV6-6 | ASSSGTEAF
TRBJ1-1 | NA | TRBV30 | AWSVRENTEAF
TRBJ2-1 | TRBD1 | TRBV19 | ASKDRGKGNEQF
TRBJ2-2 | TRBD1 | TRBV5-1 | ASSWGQGTPGELF
TRBJ2-1 | TRBD1 | TRBV5-1 | ASSSLGQGMNNEQF
TRBJ2-1 | NA | TRBV29-1 | SVEITGAYNEQF
TRBJ2-1 | NA | TRBV27 | ASSFTTSNEQF
TRBJ2-3 | TRBD2 | TRBV9 | ASSPTSGGTTDTQY
TRBJ2-3 | TRBD2 | TRBV7-3 | ASSSPSGALLSTDTQY
TRBJ2-3 | NA | TRBV7-8 | ASSFTADTQY
TRBJ2-2 | NA | TRBV4-3 | ASSQPGGGELF
TRBJ1-6 | TRBD1 | TRBV18 | ASSLAGTDTSPLH
TRBJ2-1 | NA | TRBV7-3 | ASSPGGREQF